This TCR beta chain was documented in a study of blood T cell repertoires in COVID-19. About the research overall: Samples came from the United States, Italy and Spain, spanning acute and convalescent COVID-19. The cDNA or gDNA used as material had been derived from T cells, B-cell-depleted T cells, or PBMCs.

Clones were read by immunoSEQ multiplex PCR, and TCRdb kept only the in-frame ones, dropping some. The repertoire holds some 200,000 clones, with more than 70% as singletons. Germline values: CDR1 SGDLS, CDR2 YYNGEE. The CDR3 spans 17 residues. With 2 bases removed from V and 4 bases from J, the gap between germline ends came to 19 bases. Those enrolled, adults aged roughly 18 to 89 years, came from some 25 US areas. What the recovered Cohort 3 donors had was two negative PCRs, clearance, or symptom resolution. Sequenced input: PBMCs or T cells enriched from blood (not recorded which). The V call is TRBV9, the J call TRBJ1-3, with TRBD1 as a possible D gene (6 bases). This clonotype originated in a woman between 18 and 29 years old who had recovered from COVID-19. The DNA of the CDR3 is TGTGCCAGCAGCGTCTCCCATTCGGCCCAGGGGGGAAACACCATATATTTT. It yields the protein CASSVSHSAQGGNTIYF.